These 29 T cell receptor beta chains came from one sample sequenced in a study of sequential checkpoint blockade in melanoma. Some clones are missing from TCRdb's copy, which holds only in-frame ones; the method was immunoSEQ multiplex PCR. Here the sample spans more than 10,000 clones, roughly 72% being singletons. Noted treatment: randomized to nivolumab then ipilimumab (arm A) or the reverse (arm B). Material: CD8+ T cells sorted from blood (inferred from file names), obtained from a patient given nivolumab and ipilimumab in sequence. These TCRs come from a human donor with melanoma.

This chain connects TRBV4-3 to TRBJ1-3; weak D call: TRBD1 (5 bases). Germline V gene sequence: CDR1 LGHNA, CDR2 YSLEER. The CDR3 consists of 14 residues. The V end was cut by 7 bases, the J end by 3 bases, with 13 bases between. As DNA, the CDR3 is TGCGCCAGCACCCCAGGGCGAAGTGGAAACACCATATATTTT. This codes for CASTPGRSGNTIYF.

The rearrangement uses TRBV9 and TRBJ1-3; D call uncertain. Germline V gives CDR1 SGDLS, CDR2 YYNGEE. The CDR3 runs 15 residues. V lost 8 bases to trimming and J lost 0 bases, with 15 bases between them. CDR3: CASRSDLSSGNTIYF. The DNA of the CDR3 is TGTGCCAGTAGATCAGACTTATCCTCTGGAAACACCATATATTTT.

This chain links TRBV10-3 with TRBJ1-2; possible D gene TRBD1, 5 bases. V lost 3 bases and J lost 4, with 12 bases in between. Germline V gene sequence: CDR1 ENHRY, CDR2 SYGVKD. The CDR3 sequence is 14 residues long. CDR3 protein: CAISEYSDSYGYTF. CDR3 DNA: TGTGCCATCAGTGAATATAGTGACAGCTATGGCTACACCTTC.

The V gene is TRBV4-1, the J gene TRBJ1-3; a weak D match, TRBD1 (5 bases). Trimming removed 1 base at V and 0 bases at J, with 7 bases between. The CDR3 contains 15 residues. CDR1 and CDR2 from the germline V gene are MGHRA and YSYEKL. CDR3 amino acids: CASSQGDYSGNTIYF. DNA of the CDR3: TGCGCCAGCAGCCAAGGGGACTACTCTGGAAACACCATATATTTT.

This clone was counted between two and nine times. J is TRBJ2-2 and V is TRBV9; D uncertain. This CDR3 is 14 amino acids long. V lost 4 bases and J 7 bases, leaving 14 bases between the germline ends. Germline CDR1 reads SGDLS; CDR2 reads YYNGEE. CDR3 in DNA: TGTGCCAGCAGCCCACGATCTTCCGGCGGGGAGCTGTTTTTT. The encoded protein is CASSPRSSGGELFF.

This clone was picked up a small number of times. The chain combines TRBV7-9 with TRBJ1-5, with a weak D call TRBD1 (5 bases). CDR1 SEHNR and CDR2 FQNEAQ come from the germline V gene (reference sequence). The CDR3 has 13 residues. Between the trimmed V and J ends, which lost 1 base and 7 bases, there was a span of 8 bases. The CDR3 region has the DNA TGTGCCAGCAGCTTAGAGGGGCAGCAGCCCCAGCATTTT. This encodes CASSLEGQQPQHF.

V gene TRBV6-1 combines with J gene TRBJ1-1, with unresolved D. Trimming shortened V by 6 bases and J by 0 bases, and 14 bases separated the two germline ends. This CDR3 contains 15 residues. Germline CDR1 and CDR2: MNHNS and SASEGT. The CDR3 DNA is TGTGCCAGCAGCGATCTCACTCTCATGAACACTGAAGCTTTCTTT. Its translation is CASSDLTLMNTEAFF.

The chain recombines TRBV6-5 with TRBJ1-1; TRBD1 matches at 7 bases. The ends lost 2 bases at V and 1 base at J; junction bases unmatched: 4. The length of the CDR3 is 15 residues. Looked up from germline, CDR1 is MNHEY and CDR2 is SVGAGI. The CDR3 sequence: CASSYGTATNTEAFF. CDR3 nucleotides: TGTGCCAGCAGTTACGGGACAGCGACGAACACTGAAGCTTTCTTT.

J is TRBJ1-1 and V is TRBV7-9; 9 positions match TRBD1. The CDR3 totals 14 residues. The J segment lost 2 bases and the V segment lost 5 bases, leaving 3 bases of the junction unmatched. CDR1 is SEHNR, CDR2 FQNEAQ, per germline (reference sequence). The CDR3 is CASSQTGGNTEAFF. CDR3 coding DNA: TGTGCCAGCAGCCAAACAGGGGGCAACACTGAAGCTTTCTTT.

The V gene is TRBV27, the J gene TRBJ2-3, with 7 bases matching TRBD1. The V segment lost 3 bases and the J segment 3 bases; nucleotides outside the gene matches: 6. This CDR3 region has 15 residues. The germline CDR1 and CDR2 sequences are MNHEY and SMNVEV (reference sequence). The CDR3 DNA reads as TGTGCCAGCAGTTTCCTCGACAGGGAAACAGATACGCAGTATTTT. Encoded protein: CASSFLDRETDTQYF.

The gene calls are TRBV19 and TRBJ2-2; maybe TRBD2 (5 bases). The CDR3 has 13 residues. V was shortened by 5 bases and J by 6 bases, with 10 bases between the two germline ends. Germline V gene data show CDR1 as LNHDA and CDR2 as SQIVND (reference sequence). In DNA form, the CDR3 reads TGTGCCAGTAGTGGAGGAAATCCCGGGGAGCTGTTTTTT. Translation: CASSGGNPGELFF.

The chain uses TRBV7-9 and TRBJ2-7, with D maybe TRBD2 (5 bases). CDR1 is SEHNR and CDR2 is FQNEAQ in the germline V gene (reference sequence). Trimming left V 1 base short and J 0 bases short, with 16 bases between. The length of the CDR3 is 17 residues. The CDR3 reads CASSLGIGRTNSYEQYF. The CDR3 region has the DNA TGTGCCAGCAGCTTAGGTATAGGGAGAACAAACTCCTACGAGCAGTACTTC.

The chain links TRBV19 to TRBJ2-3; 8 bases line up with TRBD1. With 5 bases clipped from V and 0 bases from J, the junction kept 13 bases outside the gene matches. This CDR3 spans 18 amino acids. Germline V CDR1 and CDR2: LNHDA, SQIVND (reference sequence). The CDR3 spells CASSPGRAGGPSTDTQYF. The CDR3 DNA reads TGTGCCAGTAGTCCGGGCCGGGCAGGGGGCCCTAGCACAGATACGCAGTATTTT. Combining the CDR3 with reference TRBV19 and TRBJ2-3 gives the whole variable domain DGGITQSPKYLFRKEGQNVTLSCEQNLNHDAMYWYRQDPGQGLRLIYYSQIVNDFQKGDIAEGYSVSREKKESFPLTVTSAQKNPTAFYLCASSPGRAGGPSTDTQYFGPGTRLTVL.

This sequence joins TRBV11-3 and TRBJ1-5; no definite D call. CDR3 length equals 20 residues. Germline V lookup: CDR1 SGHNT, CDR2 YENEEA. Trimming removed 0 bases at V and 0 bases at J, with 21 bases between. The CDR3 reads CASSLDLNAANPYSNQPQHF. The CDR3 DNA reads TGTGCCAGCAGCTTAGATTTAAATGCGGCCAACCCTTATAGCAATCAGCCCCAGCATTTT.

This sequence joins TRBV19 and TRBJ1-1; D gene unclear. Trimming took off 1 base at V and 1 base at J, with 10 bases between the two ends. In germline, CDR1 is LNHDA, CDR2 SQIVND (reference sequence). The CDR3 sequence is 15 residues long. The CDR3: CASSIVEGTNTEAFF. DNA of the CDR3: TGTGCCAGTAGTATAGTGGAGGGAACGAACACTGAAGCTTTCTTT.

The V call is TRBV6-6, the J call TRBJ1-1; D is undetermined. Per the germline V gene, CDR1 is MNHNY and CDR2 is SVGAGI (reference sequence). Trimming stripped 2 bases from V and 4 bases from J, with 8 bases between. CDR3 length: 13 residues. This CDR3 is CASSYPEGTEAFF. The CDR3 DNA follows: TGTGCCAGCAGTTACCCAGAGGGCACTGAAGCTTTCTTT.

The J gene is TRBJ2-2, the V gene TRBV4-1; 15 nucleotides match TRBD2. This CDR3 spans 19 amino acids. Germline V lookup: CDR1 MGHRA, CDR2 YSYEKL. V dropped 4 bases and J dropped 6; count of bases not matched to a gene: 12. The chain's CDR3 is CASSPGLAGGGGPAGELFF. The CDR3 DNA reads TGCGCCAGCAGCCCGGGACTAGCGGGAGGAGGAGGGCCCGCCGGGGAGCTGTTTTTT.

CDR3 DNA sequence: TGCGCCAGCAGCCAAGTGAGATGGGGAGATGGAAACACCATATATTTT. It codes for CASSQVRWGDGNTIYF. This rearrangement joins TRBV4-3 to TRBJ1-3; D gene ambiguous. V was clipped by 1 base and J by 3 bases, with 13 bases between them. CDR3 length equals 16 residues. Germline V lookup: CDR1 LGHNA, CDR2 YSLEER.

CDR3 nucleotides: TGTGCCAGCAGCCAAAAGGGCGGGGGGGGTAGCGGGTACGAGCAGTACTTC. It encodes CASSQKGGGGSGYEQYF. J is TRBJ2-7 and V is TRBV4-2; 9 bases match TRBD2. In germline, CDR1 is LGHNA, CDR2 YNFKEQ. With 2 bases clipped from V and 4 bases from J, the junction kept 12 bases outside the gene matches. The CDR3 is 17 residues long.

This sequence joins TRBV27 and TRBJ2-1, with 10 bases lining up with TRBD2. This CDR3 is 16 amino acids long. Trimming removed 1 base from V and 6 bases from J; junction bases left unmatched: 6. Germline loops: CDR1 MNHEY, CDR2 SMNVEV (reference sequence). The CDR3 here is CASSLLLAGRGNEQFF. CDR3 in DNA: TGTGCCAGCAGTTTATTACTAGCGGGAAGGGGCAATGAGCAGTTCTTC.

The chain joins TRBV7-9 to TRBJ1-5; 8 positions agree with TRBD1. The V gene end was trimmed by 5 bases and the J gene end by 0 bases; junction bases not matched to a gene: 6. Germline CDR1 reads SEHNR; CDR2 reads FQNEAQ (reference sequence). The CDR3 consists of 16 residues. The CDR3 region is CASSSWTGHSNQPQHF. The CDR3, as DNA: TGTGCCAGCAGCAGTTGGACAGGGCATAGCAATCAGCCCCAGCATTTT.

The genes are TRBV6-6 and TRBJ1-5, with 7 bases fitting TRBD1. V shed 0 bases, J shed 5 bases, and the junction held 1 base outside the gene matches. CDR1 MNHNY and CDR2 SVGAGI come from the germline V gene (reference sequence). The CDR3 loop spans 14 amino acids. In nucleotides, the CDR3 is TGTGCCAGCAGTTACTCGGGACAGTATCAGCCCCAGCATTTT. Its translation is CASSYSGQYQPQHF.

V usage is TRBV6-5 and J usage is TRBJ1-5; possible D gene TRBD1, 5 bases. This CDR3 has 13 amino acids. V was cut by 7 bases and J by 5 bases, with 12 bases left in between. CDR1 is MNHEY and CDR2 is SVGAGI in the germline V gene. CDR3 amino acids: CASISGPHQPQHF. DNA for the CDR3: TGTGCCAGCATATCAGGGCCCCATCAGCCCCAGCATTTT.

This chain uses TRBV9 with TRBJ2-2, with TRBD1 identical over 8 bases. J lost 4 bases, V lost 3 bases, and 5 bases had no gene match. CDR1 is SGDLS, CDR2 YYNGEE, per germline. CDR3 length: 15 amino acids. The CDR3 is CASSGGTGPTGELFF. CDR3 bases: TGTGCCAGCAGCGGGGGGACAGGTCCCACCGGGGAGCTGTTTTTT.

V gene TRBV7-9 combines with J gene TRBJ2-7, with 7 bases lining up with TRBD2. J lost 3 bases, V lost 1 base, and 3 bases had no gene match. This CDR3 has 14 residues. Germline CDR1 is SEHNR and CDR2 is FQNEAQ (reference sequence). CDR3 coding DNA: TGTGCCAGCAGCTTAGTGGGGGGGGGCTACGAGCAGTACTTC. Encoded protein: CASSLVGGGYEQYF.

This clone was seen more than once but under ten times. V usage is TRBV29-1 and J usage is TRBJ2-1, with 7 bases identical to TRBD1. CDR1 and CDR2 from the germline V gene are SQVTM and ANQGSEA. CDR3 length equals 15 residues. Germline trimming cut 4 bases from V and 2 bases from J; bases unmatched to any gene: 8. In DNA form, the CDR3 reads TGCAGCGTTGGGGCCCGGGACAGCCCCTACAATGAGCAGTTCTTC. Residues: CSVGARDSPYNEQFF.

This chain joins TRBV7-9 and TRBJ1-2; D is possibly TRBD1 (6 bases). Germline V gives CDR1 SEHNR, CDR2 FQNEAQ (reference sequence). CDR3 length equals 16 residues. V was cut by 0 bases and J by 5 bases, with 16 bases left in between. For the CDR3, the DNA is TGTGCCAGCAGCTTAGCTTTACAGGGATTAGGGTATGGCTACACCTTC. Protein product: CASSLALQGLGYGYTF.

The CDR3 is CASSLSAGNYEQYV. CDR3 nucleotide sequence: TGTGCCAGCAGTTTATCTGCTGGAAACTACGAGCAGTACGTC. The genes are TRBV27 and TRBJ2-7; no clear D. CDR1 is MNHEY and CDR2 is SMNVEV in the germline V gene (reference sequence). V shed 0 bases and J shed 3 bases, with 9 bases lying between them. This CDR3 is 14 amino acids long.

The V and J genes are TRBV9 and TRBJ2-1; maybe TRBD2 (6 bases). V was trimmed by 3 bases and J by 8 bases, leaving 15 bases between them. CDR1 is SGDLS, CDR2 YYNGEE, per germline. This CDR3 is 14 amino acids long. CDR3 in amino acids: CASSAPISGDEQFF. The CDR3 coding sequence is TGTGCCAGCAGCGCCCCCATCTCGGGGGATGAGCAGTTCTTC.